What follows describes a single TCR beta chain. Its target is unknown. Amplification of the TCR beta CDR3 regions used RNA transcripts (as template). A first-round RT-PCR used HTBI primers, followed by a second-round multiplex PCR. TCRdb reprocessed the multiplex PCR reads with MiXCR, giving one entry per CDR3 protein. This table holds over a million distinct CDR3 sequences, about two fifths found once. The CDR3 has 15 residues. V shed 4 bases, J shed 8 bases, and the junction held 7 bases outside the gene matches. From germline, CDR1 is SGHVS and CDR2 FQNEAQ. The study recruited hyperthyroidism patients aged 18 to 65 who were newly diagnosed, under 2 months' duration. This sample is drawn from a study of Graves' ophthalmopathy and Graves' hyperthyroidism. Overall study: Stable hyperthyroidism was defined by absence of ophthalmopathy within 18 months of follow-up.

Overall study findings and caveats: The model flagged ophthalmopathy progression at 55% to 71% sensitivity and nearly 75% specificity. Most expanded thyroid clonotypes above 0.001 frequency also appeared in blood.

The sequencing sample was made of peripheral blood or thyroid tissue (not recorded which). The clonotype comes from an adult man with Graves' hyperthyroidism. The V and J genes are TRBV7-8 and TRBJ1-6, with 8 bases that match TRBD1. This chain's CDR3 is CASSYGAQGDSPLHF. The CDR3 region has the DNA TGTGCCAGCAGCTACGGGGCACAGGGGGATTCACCCCTCCACTTT.